The 28 T cell receptor beta chains below all came from one sample that was sequenced in a study of T cells in Graves' hyperthyroidism and ophthalmopathy. RNA transcripts were the template for amplifying TCR beta CDR3 regions. HTBI primers were employed in a first-round RT-PCR of the TCR CDR3. TCRdb fed the multiplex PCR reads into MiXCR, producing one record per CDR3 protein. This table holds 300,000 to 400,000 distinct CDR3 sequences, 18% found once. Input material: blood. These receptors all come from a young man with Graves' ophthalmopathy.

This clonotype was seen ten or more times. The V and J genes are TRBV2 and TRBJ2-5, with D tentatively TRBD2 (6 bases). This CDR3 is 12 amino acids long. Trimming took 6 bases from V and 5 from J, leaving 10 bases between them. Germline lookup yields CDR1 SNHLY and CDR2 FYNNEI. CDR3 amino acids: CASRVGGETQYF. The CDR3 DNA sequence: TGTGCCAGCAGAGTCGGAGGGGAGACCCAGTACTTC.

Ten or more counts support this clonotype. The gene calls are TRBV20-1 and TRBJ2-3, with D possibly being TRBD2 (5 bases). V dropped 6 bases and J dropped 6 bases, with 19 bases sitting between them. Germline V gene data show CDR1 as DFQATT and CDR2 as SNEGSKA (reference sequence). The CDR3 totals 14 residues. The CDR3 reads CSAPRGGSDDTQYF. The CDR3 DNA is TGCAGTGCCCCCCGAGGAGGTAGCGATGATACGCAGTATTTT.

The gene calls are TRBV19 and TRBJ1-1; tentatively, D is TRBD1 (6 bases). CDR1 LNHDA and CDR2 SQIVND come from the germline V gene (reference sequence). The CDR3 is 14 amino acids. V gave up 6 bases and J gave up 2 bases, with 13 bases separating them. Here the CDR3 reads CASSYGTYNTEAFF. For the CDR3, the DNA is TGTGCCAGTAGCTACGGGACATATAACACTGAAGCTTTCTTT.

This clonotype has more than one count but fewer than ten. The CDR3, as DNA: TGTGCCAGCAGCTCGGACGGGAACACCGGGGAGCTGTTTTTT. Translating gives CASSSDGNTGELFF. The chain recombines TRBV7-2 with TRBJ2-2, with D hard to call. Per germline, CDR1 SGHTA and CDR2 FQGNSA. V lost 4 bases and J 1 base, leaving 7 bases between the germline ends. This CDR3 spans 14 amino acids.

There are many counts of this clonotype. This chain connects TRBV28 to TRBJ1-1; D not certain. The CDR3 extends over 12 amino acids. Trimming stripped 5 bases from V and 4 bases from J, with 8 bases between. From germline, CDR1 is MDHEN and CDR2 SYDVKM. CDR3 protein: CASSGLSTEAFF. The CDR3 nucleotides read TGTGCCAGCAGTGGACTTAGCACTGAAGCTTTCTTT.

This clonotype was recorded at least ten times. The rearrangement uses TRBV3-1 and TRBJ2-1; TRBD2 might be the D (6 bases). The CDR3 length is 13 residues. Germline CDR1 LGHDT, CDR2 YNNKEL (reference sequence). Trimming stripped 3 bases from V and 4 bases from J, with 7 bases between. The CDR3 DNA is TGTGCCAGCAGCCAGACTAGTTACAATGAGCAGTTCTTC. Translated: CASSQTSYNEQFF.

The chain uses TRBV25-1 and TRBJ2-5; TRBD1 is a possible D gene (5 bases). The CDR3 length is 12 residues. Trimming left V 1 base short and J 10 bases short, with 10 bases between. Germline-derived CDR1 and CDR2 are MGHDK and SYGVNS. For the CDR3, the DNA is TGTGCCAGCAGTGAATCCCCCCAGGGCCAGTACTTC. It yields the protein CASSESPQGQYF.

Worth noting for this clonotype: Its ends do not fully match the called genes, so a read error is possible. The chain is built from TRBV7-9 and TRBJ1-1; perhaps TRBD1 as D (6 bases). The germline gives CDR1 SEHNR, CDR2 FQNEAQ (reference sequence). The CDR3 length is 14 residues. CDR3 in amino acids: CASSPNRDGTEASF. The CDR3 DNA follows: TGTGCCAGCAGTCCTAACAGGGACGGCACTGAAGCTTCCTTT.

The chain couples TRBV28 to TRBJ1-5; possibly TRBD1 for D (5 bases). This CDR3 is 16 amino acids long. Germline V gene data show CDR1 as MDHEN and CDR2 as SYDVKM. Trimming left V 6 bases short and J 4 bases short, with 19 bases between. CDR3 residues: CASRPDGGNRNQPQHF. The CDR3 coding sequence is TGTGCCAGCAGGCCAGATGGGGGAAATAGGAATCAGCCCCAGCATTTT.

This clonotype was observed at least ten times. The chain couples TRBV28 to TRBJ2-7; no definite D call. Trimming took off 4 bases at V and 5 bases at J, with 15 bases between the two ends. Germline assignment: CDR1 MDHEN and CDR2 SYDVKM. The CDR3 runs 14 residues. This chain's CDR3 is CASSSPGTLNEQYF. The DNA of the CDR3 is TGTGCCAGCAGTTCTCCGGGTACCCTTAACGAGCAGTACTTC.

This clonotype turned up a few times. V usage is TRBV20-1 and J usage is TRBJ1-2; the match to TRBD1 covers 10 bases. Germline loops: CDR1 DFQATT, CDR2 SNEGSKA (reference sequence). Unmatched junction bases numbered 5, after V lost 0 bases and J lost 7 bases. There are 14 residues in the CDR3. CDR3 DNA: TGCAGTGCTAGAGATGACAGGGGGCTTAGTGGCTACACCTTC. Protein sequence: CSARDDRGLSGYTF.

The J gene is TRBJ2-7, the V gene TRBV15; no clear D. Between the trimmed V and J ends, which lost 0 bases and 2 bases, there was a span of 14 bases. CDR3 length: 16 amino acids. Germline loops: CDR1 LNHNV, CDR2 YYDKDF (reference sequence). CDR3 sequence (DNA): TGTGCCACCAGCAGAGATGGGGAAGGGTTGACCTACGAGCAGTACTTC. It specifies CATSRDGEGLTYEQYF.

The chain is built from TRBV20-1 and TRBJ1-2; TRBD1 might be the D (5 bases). Germline-derived CDR1 and CDR2 are DFQATT and SNEGSKA (reference sequence). The V and J ends lost 3 bases and 5 bases respectively, with 7 bases between them. CDR3 length: 11 amino acids. CDR3 region: CSASGAYGYTF. CDR3 sequence (DNA): TGCAGTGCTAGTGGGGCTTATGGCTACACCTTC.

In this sample, this clonotype turned up many times. The rearrangement links TRBV12-5 to TRBJ1-2, with D possibly TRBD1 on 6 matching bases. The CDR3 runs 16 residues. Germline V gives CDR1 LGHNT, CDR2 FRNRAP. The V and J ends lost 0 bases and 2 bases respectively, with 13 bases between them. In DNA form, the CDR3 reads TGTGCTAGTGGTTTGGTGTCCGGGACATTCAACTATGGCTACACCTTC. This codes for CASGLVSGTFNYGYTF.

This clonotype occurred many times. This chain joins TRBV6-1 and TRBJ2-7; 10 nucleotides line up with TRBD1. This CDR3 spans 14 amino acids. The J segment lost 2 bases and the V segment lost 5 bases, leaving 3 bases of the junction unmatched. Germline V gene lookup returns CDR1 MNHNS and CDR2 SASEGT. CDR3 in DNA: TGTGCCAGCAGTTGGGGACAGGGGACCTACGAGCAGTACTTC. It is translated as CASSWGQGTYEQYF.

The chain has TRBV6-1 and TRBJ2-3; D might be TRBD1 (6 bases). The CDR3 contains 16 residues. V dropped 2 bases and J dropped 3 bases, with 15 bases sitting between them. The germline CDR1 and CDR2 sequences are MNHNS and SASEGT. The DNA for the CDR3 is TGTGCCAGCAGTGAATTGTCGGACAGCCCAACAGATACGCAGTATTTT. Translation: CASSELSDSPTDTQYF.

This chain links TRBV14 with TRBJ1-2; 7 bases are shared with TRBD1. This CDR3 region has 13 residues. The junction had 12 bases not matched to a gene; V was cut back by 4 bases and J by 13 bases. Germline CDR1 reads SGHDN; CDR2 reads FVKESK. CDR3 sequence: CASSLGGAGIVTF. For the CDR3, the DNA is TGTGCCAGCAGCCTAGGGGGCGCGGGAATCGTCACCTTC.

The chain carries TRBV6-1 and TRBJ1-1; D gene ambiguous. Germline CDR1 is MNHNS and CDR2 is SASEGT. The CDR3 contains 15 residues. V gave up 5 bases and J gave up 5 bases, with 18 bases separating them. The CDR3 loop reads CASSPALGLRTEAFF. CDR3 nucleotides: TGTGCCAGCAGTCCGGCGCTGGGCTTGAGGACTGAAGCTTTCTTT.

V is TRBV13 and J is TRBJ2-5; D unclear. Germline V gene sequence: CDR1 PRHDT, CDR2 FYEKMQ (reference sequence). V shed 8 bases and J shed 0 bases, with 4 bases lying between them. This CDR3 contains 11 residues. Here the CDR3 reads CASGDQETQYF. As DNA, the CDR3 is TGTGCCAGCGGCGACCAAGAGACCCAGTACTTC.

Ten or more counts support this clonotype. The chain joins TRBV11-2 to TRBJ1-1, with D possibly TRBD1 on 5 matching bases. The CDR3 is 15 residues long. V lost 2 bases to trimming and J lost 4 bases, with 14 bases between them. Germline V gene sequence: CDR1 SGHAT, CDR2 FQNNGV. CDR3 coding DNA: TGTGCCAGCAGCTTATCGGGGGTCGGGAGCACTGAAGCTTTCTTT. Amino acid sequence: CASSLSGVGSTEAFF. The entire variable domain, with the rest obtained from reference TRBV11-2 and TRBJ1-1, is as follows: EAGVAQSPRYKIIEKRQSVAFWCNPISGHATLYWYQQILGQGPKLLIQFQNNGVVDDSQLPKDRFSAERLKGVDSTLKIQPAKLEDSAVYLCASSLSGVGSTEAFFGQGTRLTVV.

This clonotype occurred a few times. V is TRBV19 and J is TRBJ2-7; D unclear. The CDR3 has 13 residues. The V gene's germline CDR1 is LNHDA and CDR2 SQIVND (reference sequence). V was trimmed by 6 bases and J by 3 bases, leaving 12 bases between them. DNA for the CDR3: TGTGCCAGTAGCTCATCGGTGGGCTACGAGCAGTACTTC. Encoded protein: CASSSSVGYEQYF.

This clonotype has at least ten counts. Here the CDR3 DNA reads TGCGCCAGCAGCCGAAGCACAGATACGCAGTATTTT. This gives the protein CASSRSTDTQYF. This chain links TRBV5-1 with TRBJ2-3, with D hard to call. Germline lookup yields CDR1 SGHRS and CDR2 YFSETQ. The CDR3 sequence is 12 residues long. V lost 4 bases, J lost 0 bases, and 3 bases lay in between.

This clonotype has at least ten counts. The CDR3 DNA follows: TGTGCCAGCAGTCCAGACCCGGGGGGTTCAGGTCAGCCCCAGCATTTT. It yields the protein CASSPDPGGSGQPQHF. V usage is TRBV6-1 and J usage is TRBJ1-5; the D gene is possibly TRBD1 (5 bases). The CDR3 has 16 residues. Germline lookup yields CDR1 MNHNS and CDR2 SASEGT. V lost 5 bases and J 6 bases, leaving 20 bases between the germline ends.

This clonotype was recorded many times. CDR3 nucleotide sequence: TGTGCCAGCAGCTTTGGGGGGACTAGCGGGGCAGATACGCAGTATTTT. This codes for CASSFGGTSGADTQYF. The chain uses TRBV5-5 and TRBJ2-3, with TRBD2 matching over 13 bases. Germline V gene sequence: CDR1 SGHKS, CDR2 YYEKEE (reference sequence). V lost 2 bases to trimming and J lost 4 bases; unmatched junction nucleotides: 4. There are 16 residues in the CDR3.

This clonotype was counted a few times. The chain uses TRBV5-1 and TRBJ1-1; TRBD1 is a possible D gene (5 bases). V gave up 0 bases and J gave up 6 bases, with 12 bases separating them. The CDR3 loop spans 14 amino acids. Germline V gene sequence: CDR1 SGHRS, CDR2 YFSETQ. The CDR3 is CASSLGQGWAEAFF. The CDR3 nucleotides read TGCGCCAGCAGCTTGGGCCAGGGCTGGGCTGAAGCTTTCTTT. Full variable domain (remainder filled in from reference TRBV5-1 and TRBJ1-1): KAGVTQTPRYLIKTRGQQVTLSCSPISGHRSVSWYQQTPGQGLQFLFEYFSETQRNKGNFPGRFSGRQFSNSRSEMNVSTLELGDSALYLCASSLGQGWAEAFFGQGTRLTVV.

The chain combines TRBV5-1 with TRBJ1-4, with 10 bases lining up with TRBD1. CDR3 size: 16 residues. The J segment lost 8 bases and the V segment lost 0 bases, leaving 7 bases of the junction unmatched. The germline gives CDR1 SGHRS, CDR2 YFSETQ. CDR3 nucleotide sequence: TGCGCCAGCAGCTTGGATGCCGGGACAGGGGCCGAAAAACTGTTTTTT. Encoded protein: CASSLDAGTGAEKLFF.

There are many counts of this clonotype. The chain joins TRBV27 to TRBJ2-7; D remains ambiguous. Trimming stripped 10 bases from V and 2 bases from J, with 18 bases between. Germline loops: CDR1 MNHEY, CDR2 SMNVEV (reference sequence). The CDR3 covers 14 residues. CDR3 amino acids: CATLLLARPYEQYF. For the CDR3, the DNA is TGTGCCACCCTCCTTCTGGCCCGCCCCTACGAGCAGTACTTC.

This clonotype appeared many times. This chain links TRBV5-1 with TRBJ1-1; a possible D gene is TRBD1 (6 bases). Germline CDR1 reads SGHRS; CDR2 reads YFSETQ. With 7 bases removed from V and 9 bases from J, the gap between germline ends came to 13 bases. The CDR3 runs 11 residues. This CDR3 reads CASHSGGQAFF. The CDR3 nucleotides are TGCGCCAGCCACTCGGGGGGCCAAGCTTTCTTT.